This entry describes one T cell receptor beta chain. Its antigen is undetermined. The sample comes from a study of the immune and genomic landscape of osteosarcoma. The overall study: Most patients, about 77%, had localized disease at diagnosis.

Osteosarcoma specimens were post-treatment primary, local recurrence and metastasis tumors from poor-prognosis patients. Whole-study findings and limits: Productive clonality stayed low overall, though C3 exceeded C1.

Profiled with immunoSEQ multiplex PCR; TCRdb holds only in-frame clones, not every one. The table shows 6,000 to 7,000 clones, with 65% to 80% occurring only once. Sequences were obtained from osteosarcoma tumor tissue from the lung. The clonotype originates from a human donor with osteosarcoma.

The CDR3 protein is CASSRLAGGLALIQETQYF. CDR3 nucleotide sequence: TGTGCCAGCAGTCGTTTGGCGGGAGGGTTGGCCCTAATCCAAGAGACCCAGTACTTC. The chain carries TRBV7-6 and TRBJ2-5, with 9 bases identical to TRBD2. V lost 6 bases, J lost 1 base, and 18 bases stayed unmatched. The CDR3 sequence is 19 residues long. Germline CDR1 reads SGHVS; CDR2 reads FNYEAQ.